Presented here are 10 T cell receptor beta chains from one specimen sequenced in a study of beta chain features in type 1 diabetes (dated by TCRdb to the late 2010s). What the study reported, not specific to this receptor: Type 1 diabetes patients showed a moderate but significant shortening of TCRB CDR3 length in all four CD4+ subsets.

Their specific antigens are unknown. The library came from the immunoSEQ multiplex PCR assay. The entire isolated RNA was reverse transcribed using the High Capacity cDNA Reverse Transcription Kit, and thus expressed TCRB transcripts were sequenced. The immuneACCESS repertoire file appears here via TCRdb, limited to in-frame rearrangements. These files lack a portion of the clones; in checked studies, under half of the deficit traces to unresolved V genes, and the cause of the others is not known. The sample table lists over 150,000 clones, roughly 8% of them with a count of one. The biggest ten clones account for approximately 0.54% of the sample. The sequencing sample was made of central memory CD4+ T cells from blood. The receptors come from a woman between 18 and 30 years old with type 1 diabetes.

The chain employs TRBV30 and TRBJ1-1, with D possibly matching TRBD1 (5 bases). Germline values: CDR1 GTSNPN, CDR2 SVGIG (reference sequence). The CDR3 is 13 amino acids. The V end was cut by 3 bases, the J end by 4 bases, with 12 bases between. DNA of the CDR3: TGTGCCTGGAGGGGGGAGGTGCGCACTGAAGCTTTCTTT. It is translated as CAWRGEVRTEAFF.

V is TRBV10-3 and J is TRBJ1-1; TRBD1 aligns across 8 bases. Germline values: CDR1 ENHRY, CDR2 SYGVKD. This CDR3 is built from 14 residues. Losses at the gene ends were 7 bases for V and 3 bases for J; bases not matched to a gene: 7. CDR3 DNA: TGTGCCATCAAGGCTGGGACAGGCGACACTGAAGCTTTCTTT. Its protein product is CAIKAGTGDTEAFF.

In DNA form, the CDR3 reads TGTGCCAGCAGCCGACGACTAGTTCGGCAAGAGACCCAGTACTTC. Translation gives CASSRRLVRQETQYF. The chain carries TRBV7-2 and TRBJ2-5; possible D gene TRBD2, 6 bases. This CDR3 is built from 15 residues. In germline, CDR1 is SGHTA, CDR2 FQGNSA. With 5 bases removed from V and 2 bases from J, the gap between germline ends came to 15 bases. The entire variable domain, with the rest obtained from reference TRBV7-2 and TRBJ2-5, is as follows: GAGVSQSPSNKVTEKGKDVELRCDPISGHTALYWYRQSLGQGLEFLIYFQGNSAPDKSGLPSDRFSAERTGGSVSTLTIQRTQQEDSAVYLCASSRRLVRQETQYFGPGTRLLVL.

The rearrangement joins TRBV6-1 to TRBJ1-2; weak D call: TRBD1 (6 bases). From germline, CDR1 is MNHNS and CDR2 SASEGT. The V gene lost 2 bases and the J gene lost 2 bases, with 12 bases spanning the gap. The CDR3 length is 15 residues. The CDR3 DNA sequence: TGTGCCAGCAGTGAAATCCGGGACACGAACTATGGCTACACCTTC. Translation gives CASSEIRDTNYGYTF.

This clone was counted a few times. The chain is built from TRBV7-2 and TRBJ2-7, with 7 bases that match TRBD1. The germline gives CDR1 SGHTA, CDR2 FQGNSA. This CDR3 is built from 15 residues. J gave up 3 bases and V 4 bases, and 9 bases lay outside the gene matches. The CDR3 protein is CASSYDRDTGYEQYF. Written as DNA, the CDR3 is TGTGCCAGCAGCTACGACAGGGATACCGGCTACGAGCAGTACTTC.

The rearrangement uses TRBV4-3 and TRBJ1-1, with 7 bases that match TRBD1. V shed 1 base and J 3 bases; nucleotides not matched to a gene: 5. The length of the CDR3 is 15 residues. CDR1 and CDR2 (germline): LGHNA, YSLEER. The CDR3 sequence: CASSQADRRDTEAFF. In DNA, the CDR3 is TGCGCCAGCAGCCAAGCGGACAGGAGGGACACTGAAGCTTTCTTT.

This clone appeared a few times. The V gene is TRBV4-2, the J gene TRBJ1-3; D uncertain. Germline V CDR1 and CDR2: LGHNA, YNFKEQ. The length of the CDR3 is 16 residues. Trimming took off 1 base at V and 0 bases at J, with 10 bases between the two ends. CDR3 nucleotide sequence: TGTGCCAGCAGCCAAGCCTCACAGAGCTCTGGAAACACCATATATTTT. Translating it yields CASSQASQSSGNTIYF.

This clone occurred a few times. Written as DNA, the CDR3 is TGCGCCAGCAGCCAAGATGGACAGGGGTACAATGAGCAGTTCTTC. It specifies CASSQDGQGYNEQFF. This sequence joins TRBV4-1 and TRBJ2-1; 9 nucleotides agree with TRBD1. There are 15 residues in the CDR3. The V gene's germline CDR1 is MGHRA and CDR2 YSYEKL. Trimming removed 0 bases from V and 4 bases from J; junction bases left unmatched: 1.

The V call is TRBV4-2, the J call TRBJ2-7; weak D call: TRBD1 (6 bases). This CDR3 is 15 amino acids long. From germline, CDR1 is LGHNA and CDR2 YNFKEQ. The V and J ends lost 0 bases and 6 bases respectively, with 15 bases between them. The CDR3 loop is CASSQDFRGSSEQYF. The CDR3 DNA sequence: TGTGCCAGCAGCCAAGATTTTAGGGGGTCGAGCGAGCAGTACTTC.

This clone was seen more than once but under ten times. The chain couples TRBV5-4 to TRBJ2-2; 8 bases are shared with TRBD1. V dropped 6 bases and J dropped 9; count of bases not matched to a gene: 19. CDR1 SGHNT and CDR2 YYREEE come from the germline V gene (reference sequence). The CDR3 has 17 amino acids. CDR3 loop: CASTRQGTSRSGRELFF. For the CDR3, the DNA is TGTGCCAGCACCAGACAGGGGACGTCCAGGAGTGGCCGGGAGCTGTTTTTT.